Given below is one TCR beta chain in context. Its antigen remains unidentified. The sample originates from a study of T-cell memory formation after mild COVID-19. Study in general: Largely donor-specific TCR clusters were found. General study findings and limits: The CD4+ clones that contracted clustered mainly within CM and EM, and the CD8+ clones concentrated in EMRA.

In TCRdb, the 5' RACE reads were re-called with MiXCR into one record per CDR3 protein. The sample records some 120,000 distinct CDR3 sequences, 15% to 20% being singletons. From germline, CDR1 is DFQATT and CDR2 SNEGSKA (reference sequence). V was cut by 3 bases and J by 2 bases, with 13 bases left in between. The CDR3 runs 15 residues. This sequence joins TRBV20-1 and TRBJ2-2, with a possible D match to TRBD2 (5 bases). This receptor was obtained from an adult woman who had mild COVID-19 (a few samples of this study predate the infection). Cell type and time point are not known. Sequences were obtained from PBMCs or a T cell subset sorted from them (not recorded which). The CDR3, as DNA: TGCAGTGCTAGTAAGGAGGACTTAAACACCGGGGAGCTGTTTTTT. It codes for CSASKEDLNTGELFF.